This TCR beta chain was observed in a study of blood T cell repertoires in COVID-19. Overall study: Donors in the United States, Italy and Spain gave samples during acute or convalescent COVID-19. T cells, B-cell-depleted T cells, or PBMCs supplied cDNA or gDNA.

The authors' processing: Nucleated cell number was recorded as an estimate derived from reference gene primer amplification. Clones were read by immunoSEQ multiplex PCR, and TCRdb kept only the in-frame ones, dropping some. The D gene and trimming were derived from the DNA, and the V and J assignments and clone size from that table. The sample consists of approximately 85,000 clones, roughly nine tenths of them appearing once. Germline CDR1 reads SGHNT; CDR2 reads YYREEE (reference sequence). The CDR3 is 13 residues long. V was pared by 5 bases and J by 4 bases, with 11 bases between. This sequence joins TRBV5-4 and TRBJ2-3, with D possibly TRBD1 on 6 matching bases. The sample was peripheral blood. This receptor was identified in a man aged 45-60 years with acute or convalescent COVID-19. The CDR3 region is CASRPGVADTQYF. For the CDR3, the DNA is TGTGCCAGCAGACCAGGGGTGGCAGATACGCAGTATTTT.